The 4 T cell receptor beta chains reported below all come from one sample, sequenced in a study of radiotherapy plus CTLA-4 blockade in lung cancer. TCRdb keeps only in-frame clones here, not all; method: immunoSEQ multiplex PCR. This table has 95,000 to 150,000 clones, around 89% appearing once. The sample in question was peripheral blood, obtained from a patient treated with radiotherapy plus ipilimumab. The origin of the receptors is a human donor with non-small cell lung cancer that progressed on radiotherapy plus ipilimumab.

The chain has TRBV11-3 and TRBJ1-1; unclear D gene. The CDR3 has 13 residues. V was trimmed by 0 bases and J by 8 bases, leaving 10 bases between them. Germline-derived CDR1 and CDR2 are SGHNT and YENEEA. The CDR3 DNA sequence: TGTGCCAGCAGCTTAGATCTAAGGGCCGAAGCTTTCTTT. It specifies CASSLDLRAEAFF.

The chain has TRBV5-1 and TRBJ1-1; 8 bases map to TRBD1. The CDR3 is 17 residues long. The trim removed 4 bases at V and 0 bases at J, leaving 11 bases unmatched. The V gene's germline CDR1 is SGHRS and CDR2 YFSETQ. CDR3 DNA sequence: TGCGCCAGCAGCCCATGGGACAGGAGTATAATGAACACTGAAGCTTTCTTT. It encodes CASSPWDRSIMNTEAFF. The whole variable domain, filled in from reference TRBV5-1 and TRBJ1-1, reads KAGVTQTPRYLIKTRGQQVTLSCSPISGHRSVSWYQQTPGQGLQFLFEYFSETQRNKGNFPGRFSGRQFSNSRSEMNVSTLELGDSALYLCASSPWDRSIMNTEAFFGQGTRLTVV.

This chain connects TRBV29-1 to TRBJ2-7; D unresolved. The germline V gene has CDR1 SQVTM and CDR2 ANQGSEA. V lost 5 bases and J lost 0, with 14 bases in between. This CDR3 contains 14 residues. The CDR3 DNA reads as TGCAGCGTTAAAGTTAGTAGAAGCTCCTACGAGCAGTACTTC. Translating it yields CSVKVSRSSYEQYF.

The count of this clone is one. CDR3 protein: CASLNLGRDGNTIYF. For the CDR3, the DNA is TGTGCCAGCCTTAACCTGGGGAGGGATGGAAACACCATATATTTT. This rearrangement joins TRBV2 to TRBJ1-3; D gene unclear. This CDR3 is 15 amino acids long. Germline V lookup: CDR1 SNHLY, CDR2 FYNNEI. V was shortened by 8 bases and J by 3 bases, with 17 bases between the two germline ends.